These 17 T cell receptor beta chains came from one sample sequenced in a study of early T cells in non-severe SARS-CoV-2 infection. TCRdb used MiXCR to reprocess the 5' RACE reads, holding one entry per CDR3 protein. The repertoire has just under 65,000 distinct CDR3 sequences, roughly 5.7% of them found once; the top ten carry about 3.6%. This specimen was whole blood, taken at baseline. The receptors were sampled from an adult who was a healthcare worker with PCR-confirmed SARS-CoV-2 infection or an uninfected control (not recorded which).

At least ten counts were recorded for this clonotype. J is TRBJ1-1 and V is TRBV5-1; D possibly corresponds to TRBD1 (6 bases). The V gene's germline CDR1 is SGHRS and CDR2 YFSETQ. V shed 5 bases and J shed 8 bases, with 22 bases lying between them. CDR3 length: 15 amino acids. The CDR3 is CASRFKWDIPNEAFF. The CDR3 DNA reads as TGCGCCAGCAGGTTCAAATGGGACATACCCAACGAAGCTTTCTTT. Drawing the rest from reference TRBV5-1 and TRBJ1-1, the complete variable domain is KAGVTQTPRYLIKTRGQQVTLSCSPISGHRSVSWYQQTPGQGLQFLFEYFSETQRNKGNFPGRFSGRQFSNSRSEMNVSTLELGDSALYLCASRFKWDIPNEAFFGQGTRLTVV.

This clonotype was counted many times. The chain joins TRBV10-3 to TRBJ2-1, with TRBD2 as a possible D gene (6 bases). The CDR3 is made up of 13 amino acids. The germline V gene encodes CDR1 ENHRY and CDR2 SYGVKD. Trimming took off 10 bases at V and 7 bases at J, with 17 bases between the two ends. The CDR3 nucleotides are TGTGCCACCAAGGGGACTCGGGGGAATGAGCAGTTCTTC. Translating gives CATKGTRGNEQFF.

This clonotype was found many times. V gene TRBV7-2 combines with J gene TRBJ2-3, with 15 bases lining up with TRBD2. In germline, CDR1 is SGHTA, CDR2 FQGNSA. The V segment lost 5 bases and the J segment 5 bases; nucleotides outside the gene matches: 5. This CDR3 has 16 amino acids. The CDR3: CASSPSGLAGGDTQYF. The CDR3 bases are TGTGCCAGCAGCCCTTCGGGACTAGCGGGAGGAGATACGCAGTATTTT. Using reference TRBV7-2 and TRBJ2-3 for the parts outside the CDR3, the full variable domain is GAGVSQSPSNKVTEKGKDVELRCDPISGHTALYWYRQSLGQGLEFLIYFQGNSAPDKSGLPSDRFSAERTGGSVSTLTIQRTQQEDSAVYLCASSPSGLAGGDTQYFGPGTRLTVL.

The chain couples TRBV4-2 to TRBJ1-6, with D tentatively TRBD1 (6 bases). Germline V lookup: CDR1 LGHNA, CDR2 YNFKEQ. There are 16 residues in the CDR3. Between the trimmed V and J ends, which lost 0 bases and 8 bases, there was a span of 14 bases. CDR3 region: CASSQEPGHLDSPLHF. The CDR3 region has the DNA TGTGCCAGCAGCCAAGAACCGGGACATCTAGATTCACCCCTCCACTTT.

This clonotype was recorded at least ten times. The chain links TRBV4-1 to TRBJ1-2; possible D gene TRBD1, 6 bases. The CDR3 covers 13 residues. CDR1 is MGHRA and CDR2 is YSYEKL in the germline V gene. Trimming removed 5 bases from V and 3 bases from J, with 10 bases in between. Here the CDR3 DNA reads TGCGCCAGCAGCTATCGACAGGACTATGGCTACACCTTC. This sequence encodes CASSYRQDYGYTF.

In its sample, this clonotype was seen many times. The J gene is TRBJ2-7, the V gene TRBV20-1; TRBD2 agrees at 10 bases. V was pared by 6 bases and J by 7 bases, with 12 bases of the junction left unmatched. This CDR3 has 14 residues. CDR1 is DFQATT and CDR2 is SNEGSKA in the germline V gene (reference sequence). CDR3 region: CSAPSGSRPREQYF. The DNA of the CDR3 is TGCAGTGCCCCTAGCGGGAGTCGACCGCGGGAGCAGTACTTC.

The sample holds many counts of this clonotype. The genes are TRBV4-1 and TRBJ2-5; D gene uncertain. The CDR3 has 15 residues. V lost 0 bases and J 2 bases, leaving 10 bases between the germline ends. CDR1 is MGHRA and CDR2 is YSYEKL in the germline V gene. CDR3 sequence (DNA): TGCGCCAGCAGCCAAGATGAGTCGGAACAAGAGACCCAGTACTTC. Translation: CASSQDESEQETQYF.

This clonotype has ten or more counts. The V and J genes are TRBV20-1 and TRBJ2-1, with TRBD2 identical over 9 bases. V shed 0 bases, J shed 5 bases, and the junction held 5 bases outside the gene matches. CDR3 size: 15 residues. CDR1 is DFQATT, CDR2 SNEGSKA, per germline (reference sequence). The CDR3 protein is CSARETSGANNEQFF. DNA for the CDR3: TGCAGTGCTAGAGAGACTAGCGGAGCAAACAATGAGCAGTTCTTC.

This clonotype was observed many times. J is TRBJ1-3 and V is TRBV5-1; no definite D call. With 4 bases removed from V and 2 bases from J, the gap between germline ends came to 13 bases. This CDR3 region has 15 residues. Germline V gives CDR1 SGHRS, CDR2 YFSETQ. The CDR3 sequence is CASSPLMTPGNTIYF. The CDR3 DNA follows: TGCGCCAGCAGCCCACTTATGACCCCTGGAAACACCATATATTTT. The full variable domain, completed using reference TRBV5-1 and TRBJ1-3, is KAGVTQTPRYLIKTRGQQVTLSCSPISGHRSVSWYQQTPGQGLQFLFEYFSETQRNKGNFPGRFSGRQFSNSRSEMNVSTLELGDSALYLCASSPLMTPGNTIYFGEGSWLTVV.

Here the CDR3 reads CSVQPGTETYEQYF. As DNA, the CDR3 is TGCAGCGTTCAACCCGGGACAGAAACCTACGAGCAGTACTTC. The chain employs TRBV29-1 and TRBJ2-7, with 7 bases aligning to TRBD1. J was trimmed by 2 bases and V by 5 bases; bases with no gene match: 9. Germline lookup yields CDR1 SQVTM and CDR2 ANQGSEA. This CDR3 contains 14 residues.

This sequence joins TRBV20-1 and TRBJ2-7; D is unclear. This CDR3 contains 12 residues. V was pared by 3 bases and J by 1 base, with 7 bases between. Germline V gives CDR1 DFQATT, CDR2 SNEGSKA (reference sequence). The CDR3 DNA reads TGCAGTGCTAGGTCCTTGTCCTACGAGCAGTACTTC. Protein: CSARSLSYEQYF.

This clonotype was seen ten or more times. The rearrangement links TRBV2 to TRBJ2-1; 8 nucleotides agree with TRBD1. CDR1 is SNHLY, CDR2 FYNNEI, per germline. The V and J ends lost 6 bases and 8 bases, in that order; junction bases with no gene match: 15. The CDR3 has 16 amino acids. This CDR3 is CASRPPDRGENDEQFF. DNA of the CDR3: TGTGCCAGCAGACCCCCCGACAGGGGTGAAAACGATGAGCAGTTCTTC.

The sample holds many counts of this clonotype. V gene TRBV7-2 combines with J gene TRBJ1-5; TRBD1 might be the D (5 bases). This CDR3 is 14 amino acids long. Deletions cut 5 bases from V and 7 bases from J, with 15 bases between. Germline lookup yields CDR1 SGHTA and CDR2 FQGNSA. DNA for the CDR3: TGTGCCAGCAGCCCGGGACCGAACATCCAGCCCCAGCATTTT. Translated: CASSPGPNIQPQHF.

This chain joins TRBV12-3 or TRBV12-4 and TRBJ2-7, with D tentatively TRBD2 (6 bases). This CDR3 has 13 residues. V lost 7 bases and J 5 bases, leaving 15 bases between the germline ends. CDR3 region: CASTEGVADEQYF. As DNA, the CDR3 is TGTGCCAGCACGGAGGGAGTAGCCGACGAGCAGTACTTC.

The rearrangement uses TRBV6-5 and TRBJ2-1, with D possibly TRBD1 on 5 matching bases. Trimming shortened V by 6 bases and J by 7 bases, and 7 bases separated the two germline ends. Germline loops: CDR1 MNHEY, CDR2 SVGAGI. The CDR3 contains 11 residues. DNA for the CDR3: TGTGCCAGCAGCCAGGGAAATGAGCAGTTCTTC. Translation gives CASSQGNEQFF.

This clonotype was detected a few times. The rearrangement uses TRBV7-6 and TRBJ2-1; 13 bases fit TRBD2. This CDR3 region has 17 residues. Trimming took 5 bases from V and 6 from J; bases not matched to a gene: 10. Germline V gene data show CDR1 as SGHVS and CDR2 as FNYEAQ. CDR3 nucleotides: TGTGCCAGCAGCCCACGCTCGACTAGCGGGAGGTCCAATGAGCAGTTCTTC. Translation gives CASSPRSTSGRSNEQFF.

This clonotype was counted a few times. The rearrangement joins TRBV28 to TRBJ1-5; D is uncertain. V was shortened by 2 bases and J by 11 bases, with 19 bases between the two germline ends. This CDR3 is 15 amino acids long. CDR1 and CDR2 from the germline V gene are MDHEN and SYDVKM. The CDR3 sequence is CASSLPTDWPGSQHF. The CDR3 DNA follows: TGTGCCAGCAGTTTACCCACGGACTGGCCTGGGTCCCAGCATTTT. The entire variable domain, with the rest obtained from reference TRBV28 and TRBJ1-5, is as follows: DVKVTQSSRYLVKRTGEKVFLECVQDMDHENMFWYRQDPGLGLRLIYFSYDVKMKEKGDIPEGYSVSREKKERFSLILESASTNQTSMYLCASSLPTDWPGSQHFGDGTRLSIL.